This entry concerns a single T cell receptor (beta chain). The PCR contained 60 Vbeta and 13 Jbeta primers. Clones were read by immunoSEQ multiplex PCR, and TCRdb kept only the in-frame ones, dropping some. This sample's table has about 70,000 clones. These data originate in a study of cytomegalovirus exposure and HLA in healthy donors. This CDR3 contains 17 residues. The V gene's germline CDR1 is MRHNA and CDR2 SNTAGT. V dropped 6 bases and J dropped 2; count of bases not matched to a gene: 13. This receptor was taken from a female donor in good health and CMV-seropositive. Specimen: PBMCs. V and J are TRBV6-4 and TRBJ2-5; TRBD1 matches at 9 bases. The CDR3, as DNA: TGTGCCAGCAGCCAGACCCCCCCCGGGACAGGGCAAGAGACCCAGTACTTC. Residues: CASSQTPPGTGQETQYF.